This T cell receptor (beta chain) is from a study of cytomegalovirus exposure and HLA in healthy donors. Study as a whole: Drawn from HLA-typed donors, tens of millions of unique TCRs were held in an early data release. General study findings and limits: Within an earlier analysis, most TCR beta V segments proved productive either about 90% or about 30% of the time. When a later analysis was performed, an Asian-associated ancestry cluster reportedly had fewer N-insertions than the roughly 700-donor mean.

The PCR employed 60 Vbeta primers together with 13 Jbeta primers. Produced via immunoSEQ multiplex PCR; TCRdb's table is partial and in-frame only. The table shows under 200,000 clones, with roughly 75% occurring only once. V was pared by 2 bases and J by 10 bases, with 17 bases between. Per the germline V gene, CDR1 is SEHNR and CDR2 is FQNEAQ (reference sequence). This CDR3 spans 15 amino acids. This clone was picked up a small number of times. Its cognate antigen is unknown. The sequence derives from a male donor in good health and CMV-seronegative. The chain employs TRBV7-9 and TRBJ1-4; no clear D gene. Sequencing was performed on PBMCs. The CDR3 nucleotides are TGTGCCAGCAGCTTAACCCTGTCCCGGGATGGAAAACTGTTTTTT. Residues: CASSLTLSRDGKLFF.